Listed here is a single T cell receptor beta chain. The length of the CDR3 is 11 residues. With 2 bases removed from V and 11 bases from J, the gap between germline ends came to 6 bases. Germline CDR1 and CDR2: LGHNA and YNFKEQ. These data are taken from a study of blood T cell repertoires in COVID-19. Profiled with immunoSEQ multiplex PCR; TCRdb holds only in-frame clones, not every one. This sample yields about 100,000 clones, of which 70% to 90% are seen a single time; around 2% belongs to the top ten. Sample: peripheral blood. The chain joins TRBV4-2 to TRBJ2-2; D unclear. This sequence originates from a man between 50 and 59 years old with active COVID-19. CDR3 nucleotides: TGTGCCAGCAGCCAAAGCCGTGAGCTGTTTTTT. It translates to CASSQSRELFF.